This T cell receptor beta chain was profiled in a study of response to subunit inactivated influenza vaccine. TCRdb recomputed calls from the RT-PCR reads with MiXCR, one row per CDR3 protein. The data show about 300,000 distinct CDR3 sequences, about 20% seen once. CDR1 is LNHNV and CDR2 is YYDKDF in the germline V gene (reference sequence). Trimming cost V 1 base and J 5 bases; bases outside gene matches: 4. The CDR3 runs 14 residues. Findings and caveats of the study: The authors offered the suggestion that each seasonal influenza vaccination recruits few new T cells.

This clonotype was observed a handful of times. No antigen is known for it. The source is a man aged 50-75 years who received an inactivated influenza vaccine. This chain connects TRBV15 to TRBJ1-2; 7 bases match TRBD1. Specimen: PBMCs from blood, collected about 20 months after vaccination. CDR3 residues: CATSRGQGGYGYTF. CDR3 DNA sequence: TGTGCCACCAGCAGAGGACAGGGAGGGTATGGCTACACCTTC.